This T cell receptor (beta chain) is from a study of blood T cells in healthy people across ages. The authors ran a second PCR of about 7 to 11 cycles using a sample-barcoded 5' primer and a J-beta primer mix. Tags on each cDNA molecule came from a template-switch adaptor with 12 random nucleotides. TCRdb re-analysed the 5' RACE reads in MiXCR, keeping a single row per CDR3 protein. The sample lists hundreds of thousands of distinct CDR3 sequences, 21% occurring once. Looked up from germline, CDR1 is SGHRS and CDR2 is YFSETQ. There are 16 residues in the CDR3. Germline trimming cut 6 bases from V and 0 bases from J; bases unmatched to any gene: 8. Study-level findings and limits: Estimates of total diversity, which came from one million sequenced T cells, were considered to be underestimates. A roughly linear fall in TCR beta diversity per million T cells was seen with increasing age.

Regarding this clonotype: The antigen is not known.

The chain employs TRBV5-1 and TRBJ2-1; 8 bases line up with TRBD2. This receptor was taken from a man between 65 and 85 years old in good health. The sample consisted of blood. CDR3: CASNGGRLSSYNEQFF. The DNA for the CDR3 is TGCGCCAGCAATGGCGGGAGGTTAAGCTCCTACAATGAGCAGTTCTTC.